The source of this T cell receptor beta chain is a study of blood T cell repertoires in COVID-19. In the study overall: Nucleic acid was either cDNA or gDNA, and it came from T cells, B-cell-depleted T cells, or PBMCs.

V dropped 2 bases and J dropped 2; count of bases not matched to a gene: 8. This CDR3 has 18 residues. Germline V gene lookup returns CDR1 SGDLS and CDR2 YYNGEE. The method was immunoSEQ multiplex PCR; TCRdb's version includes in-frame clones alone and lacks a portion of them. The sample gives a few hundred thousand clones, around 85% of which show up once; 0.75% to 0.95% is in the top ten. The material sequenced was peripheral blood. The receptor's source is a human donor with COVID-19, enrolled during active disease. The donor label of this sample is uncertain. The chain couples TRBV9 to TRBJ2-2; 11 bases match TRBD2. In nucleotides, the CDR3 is TGTGCCAGCAGCGTCTCAGGGACTAGCGGTCCCAACACCGGGGAGCTGTTTTTT. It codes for CASSVSGTSGPNTGELFF.